The clone carrying this T cell receptor beta chain was detected a few times. CDR3 length: 13 residues. V was clipped by 6 bases and J by 12 bases; unmatched bases: 7. Germline-derived CDR1 and CDR2 are WNHNN and SYGVQD (reference sequence). These data come from a study of control samples from healthy donors and cancer patients. Profiled with immunoSEQ multiplex PCR; TCRdb holds only in-frame clones, not every one. The table records fewer than 95,000 clones, more than 75% of them present only once. V gene TRBV10-1 combines with J gene TRBJ2-1; 11 nucleotides agree with TRBD1. The material sequenced was blood. The receptor's source is a woman aged 40-49 years in good health. CDR3 bases: TGCGCCAGCAGCGGACAGGGGGCGCGCGGGCAGTTCTTC. Protein: CASSGQGARGQFF.